A single sample gave rise to the 21 T cell receptor beta chains below, sequenced in a study of blood T cell repertoires in COVID-19. Method: immunoSEQ multiplex PCR; TCRdb's copy keeps in-frame clones and lacks some. Seen here are roughly 230,000 clones, nearly 90% observed once, and the top ten hold about 0.65%. Material: peripheral blood. The receptors shown here come from a human donor in a cohort sampled during active COVID-19.

This clone was detected only once. The chain is built from TRBV6-1 and TRBJ2-6; tentative D call: TRBD1 (6 bases). The germline gives CDR1 MNHNS, CDR2 SASEGT. The CDR3 covers 17 residues. The V end was cut by 4 bases, the J end by 0 bases, with 13 bases between. The CDR3: CASSASLGGSGANVLTF. The CDR3 DNA is TGTGCCAGCAGTGCCTCCTTAGGGGGCTCTGGGGCCAACGTCCTGACTTTC.

The rearrangement joins TRBV6-5 to TRBJ1-6; D might be TRBD1 (6 bases). Deletions cut 2 bases from V and 3 bases from J, with 11 bases between. The CDR3 is 16 residues long. The germline V gene encodes CDR1 MNHEY and CDR2 SVGAGI. The CDR3 sequence: CASSYGLGGYNSPLHF. CDR3 nucleotides: TGTGCCAGCAGTTACGGGTTAGGGGGCTATAATTCACCCCTCCACTTT.

The chain has TRBV19 and TRBJ2-7, with 7 bases matching TRBD2. The junction had 12 bases not matched to a gene; V was cut back by 8 bases and J by 2 bases. Germline V gene lookup returns CDR1 LNHDA and CDR2 SQIVND (reference sequence). This CDR3 spans 15 amino acids. For the CDR3, the DNA is TGTGCCAGTTCCCAACTTCAGGCGGGGGCCTACGAGCAGTACTTC. Amino acids: CASSQLQAGAYEQYF. The variable domain in full, with the rest retrieved from reference TRBV19 and TRBJ2-7, is DGGITQSPKYLFRKEGQNVTLSCEQNLNHDAMYWYRQDPGQGLRLIYYSQIVNDFQKGDIAEGYSVSREKKESFPLTVTSAQKNPTAFYLCASSQLQAGAYEQYFGPGTRLTVT.

The chain has TRBV9 and TRBJ2-7, with D maybe TRBD1 (6 bases). This CDR3 is 15 amino acids long. V dropped 4 bases and J dropped 2 bases, with 16 bases sitting between them. The V gene's germline CDR1 is SGDLS and CDR2 YYNGEE. CDR3 DNA sequence: TGTGCCAGCAGCCCCGGACAGTTCATTACCTACGAGCAGTACTTC. It translates to CASSPGQFITYEQYF.

The chain has TRBV6-5 and TRBJ1-1, with D possibly being TRBD1 (5 bases). CDR1 is MNHEY and CDR2 is SVGAGI in the germline V gene. Between the trimmed V and J ends, which lost 0 bases and 5 bases, there was a span of 13 bases. The CDR3 spans 15 residues. The CDR3 DNA sequence: TGTGCCAGCAGTTACTCGAACCTAAAGGGGACTGAAGCTTTCTTT. This sequence encodes CASSYSNLKGTEAFF.

This clone was seen once. This chain uses TRBV6-6 with TRBJ2-5; D is possibly TRBD1 (6 bases). Trimming took off 5 bases at V and 5 bases at J, with 18 bases between the two ends. CDR1 and CDR2 (germline): MNHNY, SVGAGI (reference sequence). The CDR3 consists of 15 residues. The CDR3 nucleotides read TGTGCCAGCAGTATAATCGGACAGCTTGGGGAGACCCAGTACTTC. Translating it yields CASSIIGQLGETQYF.

The chain has TRBV7-2 and TRBJ1-5; weak D call: TRBD1 (6 bases). Germline assignment: CDR1 SGHTA and CDR2 FQGNSA. Trimming shortened V by 5 bases and J by 6 bases, and 17 bases separated the two germline ends. This CDR3 has 15 amino acids. CDR3 in amino acids: CASSPNYRAGQPQHF. The CDR3, as DNA: TGTGCCAGCAGCCCAAACTACAGGGCTGGTCAGCCCCAGCATTTT.

The chain has TRBV11-2 and TRBJ2-7; 14 bases align to TRBD2. The CDR3 spans 19 residues. Germline loops: CDR1 SGHAT, CDR2 FQNNGV. V dropped 2 bases and J dropped 0; count of bases not matched to a gene: 9. The CDR3 loop is CASSLTSRTSGGFSYEQYF. The CDR3 DNA reads as TGTGCCAGCAGCTTAACATCGAGGACTAGCGGGGGGTTCTCCTACGAGCAGTACTTC.

The CDR3 DNA reads TGTGCCTGGCAACGGGGGTTCACAGATACGCAGTATTTT. Translation: CAWQRGFTDTQYF. V gene TRBV30 combines with J gene TRBJ2-3, with D maybe TRBD2 (6 bases). Between the trimmed V and J ends, which lost 5 bases and 2 bases, there was a span of 11 bases. This CDR3 contains 13 residues. CDR1 is GTSNPN and CDR2 is SVGIG in the germline V gene (reference sequence).

This clone was detected once. The rearrangement joins TRBV11-2 to TRBJ2-5; no reliable D call. Germline V gene lookup returns CDR1 SGHAT and CDR2 FQNNGV. The CDR3 loop spans 14 amino acids. Trimming cost V 3 bases and J 0 bases, with 8 bases left between them. CDR3 sequence: CASSLVANQETQYF. The CDR3 DNA sequence: TGTGCCAGCAGCTTGGTAGCAAACCAAGAGACCCAGTACTTC. The variable domain in full, completed from reference TRBV11-2 and TRBJ2-5, reads EAGVAQSPRYKIIEKRQSVAFWCNPISGHATLYWYQQILGQGPKLLIQFQNNGVVDDSQLPKDRFSAERLKGVDSTLKIQPAKLEDSAVYLCASSLVANQETQYFGPGTRLLVL.

This sequence joins TRBV9 and TRBJ2-1; 7 bases agree with TRBD1. CDR1 is SGDLS and CDR2 is YYNGEE in the germline V gene. V lost 0 bases, J lost 2 bases, and 2 bases stayed unmatched. The CDR3 runs 15 residues. The CDR3 sequence is CASSVEGAAYNEQFF. The CDR3 DNA sequence: TGTGCCAGCAGCGTAGAGGGGGCGGCCTACAATGAGCAGTTCTTC.

CDR3 coding DNA: TGTGCCAGCAGTTCGAGTACCTCCGAGCAGTACTTC. Protein product: CASSSSTSEQYF. The chain uses TRBV6-6 and TRBJ2-7, with no clear D. Deletions cut 4 bases from V and 6 bases from J, with 10 bases between. The CDR3 has 12 amino acids. Germline V gives CDR1 MNHNY, CDR2 SVGAGI (reference sequence).

The CDR3 region is CASSSRQDNTDTQYF. The CDR3 region has the DNA TGTGCCAGCAGCTCTCGACAGGACAACACAGATACGCAGTATTTT. This chain joins TRBV28 and TRBJ2-3; D possibly corresponds to TRBD1 (6 bases). The CDR3 consists of 15 residues. The germline V gene encodes CDR1 MDHEN and CDR2 SYDVKM. Trimming took off 6 bases at V and 2 bases at J, with 15 bases between the two ends. Looking up the rest from reference TRBV28 and TRBJ2-3 gives the full variable domain: DVKVTQSSRYLVKRTGEKVFLECVQDMDHENMFWYRQDPGLGLRLIYFSYDVKMKEKGDIPEGYSVSREKKERFSLILESASTNQTSMYLCASSSRQDNTDTQYFGPGTRLTVL.

V and J are TRBV6-2 or TRBV6-3 and TRBJ1-1; perhaps TRBD1 as D (6 bases). V lost 0 bases to trimming and J lost 1 base, with 9 bases between them. The CDR3 is 15 amino acids. Germline CDR1 reads MNHEY; CDR2 reads SVGEGT. The CDR3 loop is CASSYSPGANTEAFF. The CDR3 DNA is TGTGCCAGCAGTTACTCGCCAGGGGCGAACACTGAAGCTTTCTTT.

The chain combines TRBV6-5 with TRBJ2-7, with TRBD1 matching 8 bases. Germline V gives CDR1 MNHEY, CDR2 SVGAGI. This CDR3 spans 14 amino acids. Losses at the gene ends were 5 bases for V and 5 bases for J; bases not matched to a gene: 8. CDR3 DNA sequence: TGTGCCAGCAGTCGACAGGGGCTCATGGACGAGCAGTACTTC. Translated: CASSRQGLMDEQYF.

V gene TRBV7-6 combines with J gene TRBJ1-1; 7 positions agree with TRBD1. Germline trimming cut 3 bases from V and 2 bases from J; bases unmatched to any gene: 6. CDR3 size: 15 residues. The germline V gene has CDR1 SGHVS and CDR2 FNYEAQ. The CDR3 reads CASSFDRDSNTEAFF. The CDR3, as DNA: TGTGCCAGCAGCTTTGACCGGGACAGCAACACTGAAGCTTTCTTT.

This rearrangement joins TRBV15 to TRBJ1-1, with 7 nucleotides matching TRBD1. The CDR3 runs 14 residues. Germline CDR1 LNHNV, CDR2 YYDKDF (reference sequence). J gave up 5 bases and V 3 bases, and 6 bases lay outside the gene matches. The CDR3 DNA reads TGTGCCACCAGCAGCCAGGGGGATCGGACTGAAGCTTTCTTT. Amino acids: CATSSQGDRTEAFF.

In this sample, this clone turned up a few times. This CDR3 is CASSLEGVNYGYTF. The CDR3 bases are TGTGCCAGCAGTTTAGAGGGGGTTAACTATGGCTACACCTTC. V gene TRBV28 combines with J gene TRBJ1-2, with a weak D call TRBD1 (6 bases). Germline CDR1 MDHEN, CDR2 SYDVKM. There are 14 residues in the CDR3. Between the trimmed V and J ends, which lost 2 bases and 1 base, there was a span of 8 bases.

The chain is built from TRBV9 and TRBJ2-7; TRBD1 matches 9 bases. Germline CDR1 SGDLS, CDR2 YYNGEE. This CDR3 spans 14 amino acids. V was clipped by 3 bases and J by 7 bases; unmatched bases: 8. The CDR3 DNA reads TGTGCCAGCAGCGCGTGGACAGGGGCGGGAGAGCAGTACTTC. Translating gives CASSAWTGAGEQYF.

This sequence joins TRBV19 and TRBJ2-5; 8 bases are shared with TRBD2. The length of the CDR3 is 15 residues. The germline gives CDR1 LNHDA, CDR2 SQIVND (reference sequence). Trimming at V came to 3 bases and at J to 5 bases, leaving 8 bases not matched to a gene. CDR3 region: CASSMTYGRGETQYF. The CDR3 DNA follows: TGTGCCAGTAGTATGACCTACGGGAGGGGGGAGACCCAGTACTTC.

The V call is TRBV27, the J call TRBJ1-2; 11 bases align to TRBD1. Germline values: CDR1 MNHEY, CDR2 SMNVEV (reference sequence). The ends lost 3 bases at V and 8 bases at J; junction bases unmatched: 2. The CDR3 contains 13 residues. The CDR3 DNA is TGTGCCAGCAGTTTCGGGACAGGGGGAGGCTACACCTTC. It translates to CASSFGTGGGYTF.